This TCR beta chain originates from a study of shared clonotypes between healthy human individuals. The study's findings and limits: Shared across a few donors were around 5% of the naive CD4 clonotypes.

Participating donors were healthy, HIV-negative adults free of recent acute infections or vaccinations. Every donor was a Caucasian adult from Nashville, Tennessee. Source study methods: Owing to the provision of junction-only sequences devoid of quality scores by immunoSEQ, filtering differed. Sequencing used immunoSEQ multiplex PCR; TCRdb keeps in-frame clones, though not all of them. D and trimming come from the DNA, and the V and J calls and clone size come from that table. The data hold roughly 1 million clones, with around 76% observed a single time. Germline CDR1 and CDR2: MDHEN and SYDVKM. This CDR3 is built from 14 residues. V gave up 10 bases and J gave up 2 bases; unmatched junction bases: 10. This clone was counted between two and nine times. Its antigen is undetermined.

The V gene is TRBV28, the J gene TRBJ1-2; TRBD1 agrees at 7 bases. The receptor's source is a man aged 18 to 35 in good health. Sequencing input: memory CD4+ T cells sorted from blood. Subset: CD45RA-negative fraction. The CDR3 loop is CATIPWDSNYGYTF. The CDR3 region has the DNA TGTGCCACCATTCCGTGGGACAGCAACTATGGCTACACCTTC.